This entry features one T cell receptor beta chain sequence. The CDR3 consists of 16 residues. Trimming cost V 4 bases and J 2 bases, with 17 bases left between them. In germline, CDR1 is MNHEY, CDR2 SMNVEV (reference sequence). Genomic DNA served as template for TCR beta VDJ and CDR3 profiling. Using its own MiXCR run on the reads, TCRdb lists one record per CDR3 protein. The profile shows about 190,000 distinct CDR3 sequences, approximately 52% of them singletons. This entry belongs to a study of CD8+CD57+ T cells in acquired aplastic anemia. Across the whole study: Among healthy donors, CD4+ cells averaged approximately 11 million reads.

The chain has TRBV27 and TRBJ1-2; D possibly corresponds to TRBD1 (6 bases). This TCR was recovered from a human donor in good health, serving as a control. Sequenced: sorted CD4+, CD8+, or CD8+CD57+ T cells (not recorded which) from PBMCs. As DNA, the CDR3 is TGTGCCAGCAGTTATTTAGGAGGGGGGAGAAACTATGGCTACACCTTC. Translation gives CASSYLGGGRNYGYTF.